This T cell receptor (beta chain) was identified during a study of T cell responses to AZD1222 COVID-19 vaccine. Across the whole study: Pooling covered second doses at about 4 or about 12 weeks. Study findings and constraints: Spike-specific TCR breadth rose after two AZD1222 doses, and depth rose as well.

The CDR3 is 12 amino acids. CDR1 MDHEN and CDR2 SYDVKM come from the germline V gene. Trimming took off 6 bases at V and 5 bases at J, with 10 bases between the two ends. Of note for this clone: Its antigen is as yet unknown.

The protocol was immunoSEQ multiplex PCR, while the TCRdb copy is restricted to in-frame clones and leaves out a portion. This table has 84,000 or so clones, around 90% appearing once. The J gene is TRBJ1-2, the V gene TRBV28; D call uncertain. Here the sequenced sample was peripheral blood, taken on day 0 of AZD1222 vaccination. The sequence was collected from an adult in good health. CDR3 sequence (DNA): TGTGCCAGCAGCCCCCGGCCATATGGCTACACCTTC. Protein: CASSPRPYGYTF.